The clone carrying this TCR beta chain appeared many times. Its specificity is unknown. TCRdb reprocessed the reads via MiXCR and lists one record per CDR3 protein. This sample has fewer than 650,000 distinct CDR3 sequences, with roughly 42% found just once. These data originate in a study of T cell repertoires in cytomegalovirus infection. Across the study: In public TCR beta signatures, there were indications of both CMV infection and matching HLA type.

General study results and limits: CMV-specific TCR beta clonotypes restricted by HLA-C were the ones dominating the ex vivo response. Adding up the frequency of public TCR beta families identified people who carried CMV plus the relevant HLA.

V gave up 1 base and J gave up 5 bases, with 14 bases separating them. Germline CDR1 reads SGHVS; CDR2 reads FQNEAQ. This CDR3 is 15 amino acids long. The chain carries TRBV7-8 and TRBJ1-2; D may be TRBD1 (5 bases). This sequence originates from a human donor in good health (CMV status not recorded). Some clones in this sample may be carry-over from other donors' samples. The sequences come from cultured PBMCs, collected from culture after CMV antigen stimulation. The CDR3 reads CASSLVQTDLYGYTF. CDR3 in DNA: TGTGCCAGCAGCTTAGTTCAGACAGACCTTTATGGCTACACCTTC.